This T cell receptor (beta chain) came from a study of cytomegalovirus exposure and HLA in healthy donors. Some clones are missing from TCRdb's copy, which holds only in-frame ones; the method was immunoSEQ multiplex PCR. The repertoire holds 200,000 to 300,000 clones, with around 88% as singletons. Points on this clone: The antigen is undetermined.

V lost 4 bases and J 8 bases, leaving 12 bases between the germline ends. Germline lookup yields CDR1 SGHAT and CDR2 FQNNGV. The CDR3 spans 12 residues. The study, taken as a whole, reports: A few CMV-associated chains proved CMV antigen-specific in vitro.

This chain joins TRBV11-2 and TRBJ2-7; a possible D gene is TRBD1 (5 bases). What was sequenced was PBMCs. This TCR derives from a woman aged 30 to 39 in good health and CMV-seropositive. CDR3 amino acids: CASSWTPLQQYF. The CDR3 DNA reads as TGTGCCAGCAGCTGGACACCTCTCCAGCAGTACTTC.